This TCR beta chain was sequenced for a study of blood T cell repertoires in COVID-19. The CDR3 is 16 amino acids. Germline assignment: CDR1 SGHTA and CDR2 FQGTGA. Germline trimming cut 5 bases from V and 7 bases from J; bases unmatched to any gene: 10. The assay was immunoSEQ multiplex PCR, and TCRdb's table has in-frame clones only and misses some. Among about 140,000 clones listed, 70% to 80% were seen once. The source material was peripheral blood. This receptor was taken from a man aged 55 to 70 with acute or convalescent COVID-19. The chain combines TRBV7-3 with TRBJ2-1; the match to TRBD1 covers 11 bases. The CDR3 nucleotides read TGTGCCAGCAGCGCCAATTCCGGGACAGGGGGTAATGAGCAGTTCTTC. Translation gives CASSANSGTGGNEQFF.